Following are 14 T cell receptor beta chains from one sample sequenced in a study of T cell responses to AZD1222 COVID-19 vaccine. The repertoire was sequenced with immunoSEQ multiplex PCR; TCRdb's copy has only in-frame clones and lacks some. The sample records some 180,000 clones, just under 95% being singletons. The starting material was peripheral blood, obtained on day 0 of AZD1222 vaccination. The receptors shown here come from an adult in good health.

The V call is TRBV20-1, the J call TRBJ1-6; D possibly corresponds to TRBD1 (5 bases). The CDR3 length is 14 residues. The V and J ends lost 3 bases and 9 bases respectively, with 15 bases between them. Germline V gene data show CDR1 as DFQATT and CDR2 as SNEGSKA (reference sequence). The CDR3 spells CSASRLREGSPLHF. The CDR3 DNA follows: TGCAGTGCTAGTAGGCTCAGGGAGGGTTCACCCCTCCACTTT.

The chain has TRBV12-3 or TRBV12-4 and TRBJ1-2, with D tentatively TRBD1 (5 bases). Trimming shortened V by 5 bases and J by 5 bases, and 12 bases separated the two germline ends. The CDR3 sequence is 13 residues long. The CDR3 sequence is CASSPTDDYGYTF. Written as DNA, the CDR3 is TGTGCCAGCAGTCCGACAGACGATTATGGCTACACCTTC.

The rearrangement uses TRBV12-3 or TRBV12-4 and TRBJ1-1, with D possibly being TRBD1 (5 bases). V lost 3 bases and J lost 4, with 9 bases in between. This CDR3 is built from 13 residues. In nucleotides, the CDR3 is TGTGCCAGCAGTTTCAAGAGGGGCACTGAAGCTTTCTTT. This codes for CASSFKRGTEAFF.

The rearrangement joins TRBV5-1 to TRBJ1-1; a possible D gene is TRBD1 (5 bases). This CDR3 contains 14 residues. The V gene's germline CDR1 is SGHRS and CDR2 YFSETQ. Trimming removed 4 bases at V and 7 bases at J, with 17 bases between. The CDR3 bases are TGCGCCAGCAGCCGTGTGGCAGCAGGGCTTGAAGCTTTCTTT. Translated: CASSRVAAGLEAFF.

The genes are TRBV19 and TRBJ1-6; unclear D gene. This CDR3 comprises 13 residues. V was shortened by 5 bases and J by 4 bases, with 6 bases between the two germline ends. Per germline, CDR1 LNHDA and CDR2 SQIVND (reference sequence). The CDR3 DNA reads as TGTGCCAGTAGTCATGAGTATAATTCACCCCTCCACTTT. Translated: CASSHEYNSPLHF.

CDR3 sequence: CASSPSLYEQYF. DNA for the CDR3: TGTGCCAGCAGCCCTTCACTCTACGAGCAGTACTTC. The chain uses TRBV12-3 or TRBV12-4 and TRBJ2-7; D gene uncertain. The CDR3 loop spans 12 amino acids. V lost 6 bases and J lost 3, with 9 bases in between.

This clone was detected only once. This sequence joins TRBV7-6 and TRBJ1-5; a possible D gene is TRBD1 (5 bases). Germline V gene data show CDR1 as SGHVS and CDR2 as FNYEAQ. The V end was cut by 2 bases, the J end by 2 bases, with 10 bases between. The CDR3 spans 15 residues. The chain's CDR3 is CASSLQGGGNQPQHF. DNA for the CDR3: TGTGCCAGCAGCTTACAGGGAGGGGGCAATCAGCCCCAGCATTTT.

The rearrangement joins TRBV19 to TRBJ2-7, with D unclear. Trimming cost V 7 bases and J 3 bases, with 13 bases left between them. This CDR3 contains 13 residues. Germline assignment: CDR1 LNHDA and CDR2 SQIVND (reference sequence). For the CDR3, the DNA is TGTGCCAGTAAGGATAACCTGCGCTACGAGCAGTACTTC. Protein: CASKDNLRYEQYF. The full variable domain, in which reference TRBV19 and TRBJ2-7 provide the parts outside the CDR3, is DGGITQSPKYLFRKEGQNVTLSCEQNLNHDAMYWYRQDPGQGLRLIYYSQIVNDFQKGDIAEGYSVSREKKESFPLTVTSAQKNPTAFYLCASKDNLRYEQYFGPGTRLTVT.

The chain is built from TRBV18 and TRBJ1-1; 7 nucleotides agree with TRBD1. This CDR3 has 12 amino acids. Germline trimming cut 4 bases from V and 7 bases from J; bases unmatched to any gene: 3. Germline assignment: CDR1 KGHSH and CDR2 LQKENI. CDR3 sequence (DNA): TGTGCCAGCTCACTAGACAGGGTTGAAGCTTTCTTT. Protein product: CASSLDRVEAFF.

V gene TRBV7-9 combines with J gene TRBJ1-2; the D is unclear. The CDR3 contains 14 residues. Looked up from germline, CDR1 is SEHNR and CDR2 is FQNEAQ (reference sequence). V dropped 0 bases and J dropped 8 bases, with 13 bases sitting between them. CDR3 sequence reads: CASSLARTGMGYTF. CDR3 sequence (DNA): TGTGCCAGCAGCTTAGCCAGAACGGGGATGGGCTACACCTTC.

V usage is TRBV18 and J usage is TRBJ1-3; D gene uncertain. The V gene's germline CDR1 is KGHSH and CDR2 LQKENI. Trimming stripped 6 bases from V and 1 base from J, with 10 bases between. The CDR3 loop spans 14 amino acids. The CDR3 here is CASSTPGSGNTIYF. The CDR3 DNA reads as TGTGCCAGCTCCACACCAGGATCTGGAAACACCATATATTTT.

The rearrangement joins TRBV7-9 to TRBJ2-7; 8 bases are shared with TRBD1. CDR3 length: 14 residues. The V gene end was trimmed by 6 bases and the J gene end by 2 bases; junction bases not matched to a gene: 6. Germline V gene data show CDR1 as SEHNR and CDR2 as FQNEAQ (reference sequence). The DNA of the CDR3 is TGTGCCAGCAGTTTTGACAGGGGACCCTACGAGCAGTACTTC. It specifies CASSFDRGPYEQYF.

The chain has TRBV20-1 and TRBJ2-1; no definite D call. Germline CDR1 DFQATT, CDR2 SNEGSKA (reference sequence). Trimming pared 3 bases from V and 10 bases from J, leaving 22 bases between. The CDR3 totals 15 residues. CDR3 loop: CSASPLEVFGGEQFF. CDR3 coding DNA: TGCAGTGCTAGTCCGCTAGAGGTATTTGGCGGCGAGCAGTTCTTC.

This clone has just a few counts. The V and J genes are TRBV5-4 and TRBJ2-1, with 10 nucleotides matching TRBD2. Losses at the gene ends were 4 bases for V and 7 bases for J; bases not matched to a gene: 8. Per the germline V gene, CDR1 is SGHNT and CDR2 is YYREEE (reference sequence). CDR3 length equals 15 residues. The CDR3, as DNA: TGTGCCAGCAGCCATCTGACACTAGCGGGAAATGAGCAGTTCTTC. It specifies CASSHLTLAGNEQFF.